This TCR beta chain is drawn from a study of PD-L1 blockade in urothelial cancer. Study information: Bladder-origin urothelial cancer in males described most of the roughly 30 patients. Each participant's history included 0 to 3 prior chemotherapy regimens. Findings of the study overall: Those with durable benefit had larger increases in tumor-associated blood clones at 3 weeks.

Remarks on this clone: What it binds is not known.

Patients yielded 1 to 8 samples each, pretreatment and on-treatment. The CDR3 has 14 residues. Trimming removed 0 bases from V and 7 bases from J, with 13 bases in between. Germline loops: CDR1 SGHNT, CDR2 YYREEE (reference sequence). Produced via immunoSEQ multiplex PCR; TCRdb's table is partial and in-frame only. The table records more than 70,000 clones, less than 90% of them present only once. The sequenced sample was PBMCs, obtained around atezolizumab (anti-PD-L1) treatment. The chain uses TRBV5-4 and TRBJ1-2; the D gene is possibly TRBD1 (6 bases). This TCR derives from a man aged 60-69 years with urothelial cancer. In nucleotides, the CDR3 is TGTGCCAGCAGCTTGGTCCAGACAGGTCCTGGCTACACCTTC. This sequence encodes CASSLVQTGPGYTF. Full variable domain (remainder filled in from reference TRBV5-4 and TRBJ1-2): ETGVTQSPTHLIKTRGQQVTLRCSSQSGHNTVSWYQQALGQGPQFIFQYYREEENGRGNFPPRFSGLQFPNYSSELNVNALELDDSALYLCASSLVQTGPGYTFGSGTRLTVV.